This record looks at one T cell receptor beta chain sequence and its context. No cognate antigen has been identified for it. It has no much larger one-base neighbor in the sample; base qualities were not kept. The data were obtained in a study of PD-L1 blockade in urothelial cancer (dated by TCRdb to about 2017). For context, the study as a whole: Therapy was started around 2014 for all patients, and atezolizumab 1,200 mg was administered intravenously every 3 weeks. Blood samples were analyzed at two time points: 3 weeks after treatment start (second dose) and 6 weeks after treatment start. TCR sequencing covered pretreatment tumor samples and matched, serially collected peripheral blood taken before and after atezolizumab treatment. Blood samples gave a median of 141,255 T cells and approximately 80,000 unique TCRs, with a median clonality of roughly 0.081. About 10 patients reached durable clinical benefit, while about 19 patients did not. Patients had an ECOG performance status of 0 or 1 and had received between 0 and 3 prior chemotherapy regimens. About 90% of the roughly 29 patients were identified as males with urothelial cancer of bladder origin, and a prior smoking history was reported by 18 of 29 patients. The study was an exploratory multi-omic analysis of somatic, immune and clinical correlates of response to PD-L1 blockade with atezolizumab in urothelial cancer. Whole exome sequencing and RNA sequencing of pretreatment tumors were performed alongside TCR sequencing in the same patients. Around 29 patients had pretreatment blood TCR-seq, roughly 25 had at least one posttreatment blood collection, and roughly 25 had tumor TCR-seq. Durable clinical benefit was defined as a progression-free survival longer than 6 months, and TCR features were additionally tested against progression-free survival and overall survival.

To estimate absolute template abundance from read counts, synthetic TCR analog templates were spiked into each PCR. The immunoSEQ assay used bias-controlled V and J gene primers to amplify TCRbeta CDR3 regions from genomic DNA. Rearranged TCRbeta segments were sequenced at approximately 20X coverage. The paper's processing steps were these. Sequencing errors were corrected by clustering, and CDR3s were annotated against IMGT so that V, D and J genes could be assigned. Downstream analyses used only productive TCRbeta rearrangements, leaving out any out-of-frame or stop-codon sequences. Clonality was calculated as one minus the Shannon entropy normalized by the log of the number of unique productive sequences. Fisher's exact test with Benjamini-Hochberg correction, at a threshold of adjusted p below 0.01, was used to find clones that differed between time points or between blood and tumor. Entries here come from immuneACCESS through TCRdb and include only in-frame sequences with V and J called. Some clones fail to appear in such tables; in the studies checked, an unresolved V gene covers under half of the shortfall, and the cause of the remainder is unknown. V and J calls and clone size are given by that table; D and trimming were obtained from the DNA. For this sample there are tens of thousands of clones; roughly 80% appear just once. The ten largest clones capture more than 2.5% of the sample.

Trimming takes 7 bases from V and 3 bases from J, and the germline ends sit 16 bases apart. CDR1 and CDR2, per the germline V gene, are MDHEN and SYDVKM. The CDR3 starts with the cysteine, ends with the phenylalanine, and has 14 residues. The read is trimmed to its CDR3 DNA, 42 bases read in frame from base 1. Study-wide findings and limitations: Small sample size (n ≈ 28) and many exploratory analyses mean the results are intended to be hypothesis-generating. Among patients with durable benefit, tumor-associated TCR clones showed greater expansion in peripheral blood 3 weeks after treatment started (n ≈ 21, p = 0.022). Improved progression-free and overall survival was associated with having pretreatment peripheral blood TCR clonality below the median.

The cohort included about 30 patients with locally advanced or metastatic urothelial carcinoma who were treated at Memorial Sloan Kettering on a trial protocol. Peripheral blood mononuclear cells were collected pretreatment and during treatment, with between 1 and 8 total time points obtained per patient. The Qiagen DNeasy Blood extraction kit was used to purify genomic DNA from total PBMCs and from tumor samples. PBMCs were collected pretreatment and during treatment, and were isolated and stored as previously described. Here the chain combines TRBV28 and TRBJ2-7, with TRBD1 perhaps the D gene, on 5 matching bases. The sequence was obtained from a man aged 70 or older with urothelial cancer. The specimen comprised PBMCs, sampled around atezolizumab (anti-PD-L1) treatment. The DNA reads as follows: TGTGCCAGCAACCCCTGGGGAAGGGGCTACGAGCAGTACTTC. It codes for CASNPWGRGYEQYF.